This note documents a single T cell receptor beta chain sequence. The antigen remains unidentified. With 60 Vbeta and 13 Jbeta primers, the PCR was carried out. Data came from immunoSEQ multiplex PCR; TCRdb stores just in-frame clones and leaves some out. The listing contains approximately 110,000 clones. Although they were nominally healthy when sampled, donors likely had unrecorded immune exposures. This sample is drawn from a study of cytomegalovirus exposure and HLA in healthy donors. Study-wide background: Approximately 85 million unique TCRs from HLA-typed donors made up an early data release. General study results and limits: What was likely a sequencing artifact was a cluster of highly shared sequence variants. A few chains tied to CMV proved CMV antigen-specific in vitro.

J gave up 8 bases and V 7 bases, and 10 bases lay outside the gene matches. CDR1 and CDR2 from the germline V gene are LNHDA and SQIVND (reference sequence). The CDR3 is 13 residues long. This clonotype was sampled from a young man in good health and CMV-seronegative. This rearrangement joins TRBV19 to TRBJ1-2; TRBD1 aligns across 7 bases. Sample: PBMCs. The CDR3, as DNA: TGTGCCAGTACCTCGACAGGGTATTTAGGCTACACCTTC. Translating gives CASTSTGYLGYTF.